This entry is about one T cell receptor (beta chain). The antigen is not known. CDR3 size: 14 residues. The germline V gene encodes CDR1 SQVTM and CDR2 ANQGSEA. V lost 2 bases to trimming and J lost 4 bases, with 15 bases between them. Generated by immunoSEQ multiplex PCR, the TCRdb table keeps only in-frame clones and is missing some. The data contain about 13,000 clones, roughly 78% of them singletons. The data were taken from a study of tumor-infiltrating lymphocytes in localized non-small cell lung cancer. Study findings and constraints: Recurrence-free survival showed no association with tumor T-cell fraction.

The chain has TRBV29-1 and TRBJ2-7; D is perhaps TRBD1 (5 bases). This sequence originates from a human donor with non-small cell lung cancer. Sequenced input: lung tumor tissue. The CDR3 protein is CSVERRGPRYEQYF. CDR3 nucleotides: TGCAGCGTTGAAAGAAGGGGTCCCCGTTACGAGCAGTACTTC.